These 7 T cell receptor beta chains were sequenced from one sample in a study of vaccination effects on CD4 cells after COVID-19. Profiled with immunoSEQ multiplex PCR; TCRdb holds only in-frame clones, not every one. Altogether about 34,000 clones are present, around 78% being singletons, with the ten largest covering 27%. After expansion with viral peptide pools in the ViraFEST assay, antigen-specific CD4+ T cells were sequenced. Cultured cells yielded isolated CD4+ T cells after 10 to 11 days. Nucleocapsid antibody tests were negative, and the vaccine recipients had no prior SARS-CoV-2 infection. These receptors' antigens are unknown. Sequencing used CD4+ T cells from PBMCs cultured with HCoV-OC43 spike peptides, obtained before COVID-19 vaccination. The sample's subset: HCoV-OC43 spike overlapping peptide pool stimulation. Receptors originate from a human donor who received a COVID-19 vaccine.

The gene calls are TRBV27 and TRBJ2-7, with TRBD2 matching 8 bases. The trim removed 7 bases at V and 1 base at J, leaving 6 bases unmatched. The CDR3 totals 14 residues. The germline V gene encodes CDR1 MNHEY and CDR2 SMNVEV (reference sequence). CDR3 bases: TGTGCCAGCATGGATAGCGGGGAGTCCTACGAGCAGTACTTC. It codes for CASMDSGESYEQYF.

This clone was observed a single time. This sequence joins TRBV2 and TRBJ2-5; D might be TRBD2 (6 bases). V was trimmed by 10 bases and J by 2 bases, leaving 17 bases between them. Germline V CDR1 and CDR2: SNHLY, FYNNEI. CDR3 length: 14 residues. CDR3 region: CATRDSPPQETQYF. The CDR3 nucleotides read TGTGCCACCAGGGACTCCCCCCCTCAAGAGACCCAGTACTTC.

V usage is TRBV5-1 and J usage is TRBJ1-1; 8 bases are a match to TRBD1. The CDR3 runs to 15 residues. Germline trimming cut 0 bases from V and 6 bases from J; bases unmatched to any gene: 7. In germline, CDR1 is SGHRS, CDR2 YFSETQ. CDR3 protein: CASSLGTGLGAEAFF. The DNA for the CDR3 is TGCGCCAGCAGCTTGGGGACAGGGCTGGGAGCTGAAGCTTTCTTT.

This clone appeared many times. The chain employs TRBV2 and TRBJ1-1; no clear D gene. The germline CDR1 and CDR2 sequences are SNHLY and FYNNEI. This CDR3 has 13 residues. V lost 4 bases and J 1 base, leaving 7 bases between the germline ends. The CDR3 DNA sequence: TGTGCCAGCAGTGCCGGCGAGAACACTGAAGCTTTCTTT. It specifies CASSAGENTEAFF.

This clone was observed a single time. This sample includes further DNA sequences coding for the same CDR3. The chain links TRBV9 to TRBJ2-7; D is possibly TRBD1 (5 bases). The CDR3 loop spans 14 amino acids. Trimming shortened V by 0 bases and J by 1 base, and 8 bases separated the two germline ends. Germline V gene sequence: CDR1 SGDLS, CDR2 YYNGEE. The CDR3 sequence: CASSVGPGSYEQYF. The CDR3 coding sequence is TGTGCCAGCAGCGTAGGTCCAGGGTCCTACGAGCAGTACTTC.

This sequence joins TRBV30 and TRBJ1-5; D is possibly TRBD1 (6 bases). Trimming cost V 8 bases and J 5 bases, with 16 bases left between them. CDR3 length: 13 amino acids. Looked up from germline, CDR1 is GTSNPN and CDR2 is SVGIG (reference sequence). The CDR3 loop is CAGDLGADQPQHF. The DNA of the CDR3 is TGTGCCGGGGATTTGGGGGCCGATCAGCCCCAGCATTTT.

The genes are TRBV6-2 or TRBV6-3 and TRBJ1-3, with 7 bases aligning to TRBD1. V lost 5 bases to trimming and J lost 4 bases; unmatched junction nucleotides: 11. The germline gives CDR1 MNHEY, CDR2 SVGEGT. The CDR3 spans 16 residues. CDR3 region: CASSPKGGEKGNTIYF. Written as DNA, the CDR3 is TGTGCCAGCAGTCCCAAAGGGGGCGAAAAAGGAAACACCATATATTTT.